This record looks at one T cell receptor (beta chain) sequence and its context. Authors' analysis steps: Amplification with reference gene primers provided the estimates of nucleated cell counts. Profiling relied on immunoSEQ multiplex PCR, and the TCRdb table lists in-frame clones only, not all of them. For V, J and clone size, that table is used; D and trimming come from the DNA. Among about 65,000 clones listed, roughly 92% were seen once. The entry originates in a study of blood T cell repertoires in COVID-19. Turning to the study itself: There were acute and convalescent COVID-19 samples, and they came from the United States, Italy and Spain.

Sequencing used peripheral blood. The receptor's source is a man in his 70s with active COVID-19.

CDR3 bases: TGCGCCAGCAGCCAAGAGACCGGGACAGGGATCACCTACGAGCAGTACTTC. This gives the protein CASSQETGTGITYEQYF. The genes are TRBV4-3 and TRBJ2-7; 9 nucleotides line up with TRBD1. V gave up 0 bases and J gave up 2 bases; unmatched junction bases: 8. This CDR3 is built from 17 residues. Germline V gene sequence: CDR1 LGHNA, CDR2 YSLEER.